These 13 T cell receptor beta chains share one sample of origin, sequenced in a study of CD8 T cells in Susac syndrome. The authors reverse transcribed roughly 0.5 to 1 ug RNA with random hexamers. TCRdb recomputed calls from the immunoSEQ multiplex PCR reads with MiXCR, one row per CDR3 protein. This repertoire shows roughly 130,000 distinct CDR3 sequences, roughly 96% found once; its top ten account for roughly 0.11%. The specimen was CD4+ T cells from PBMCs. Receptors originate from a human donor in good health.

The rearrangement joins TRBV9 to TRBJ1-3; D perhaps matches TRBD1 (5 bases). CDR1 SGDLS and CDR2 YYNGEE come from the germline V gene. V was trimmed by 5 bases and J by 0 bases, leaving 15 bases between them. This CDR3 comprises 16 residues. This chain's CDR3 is CASRRDLLTSGNTIYF. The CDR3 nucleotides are TGTGCCAGCAGAAGGGACCTTCTAACCTCTGGAAACACCATATATTTT. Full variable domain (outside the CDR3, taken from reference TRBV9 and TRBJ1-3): DSGVTQTPKHLITATGQRVTLRCSPRSGDLSVYWYQQSLDQGLQFLIQYYNGEERAKGNILERFSAQQFPDLHSELNLSSLELGDSALYFCASRRDLLTSGNTIYFGEGSWLTVV.

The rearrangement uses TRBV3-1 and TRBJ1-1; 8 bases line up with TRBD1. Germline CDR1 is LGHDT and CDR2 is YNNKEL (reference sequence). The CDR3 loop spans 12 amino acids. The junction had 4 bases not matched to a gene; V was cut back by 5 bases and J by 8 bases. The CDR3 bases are TGTGCCAGCAGCACAGACAGGGGAGAAGCTTTCTTT. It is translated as CASSTDRGEAFF.

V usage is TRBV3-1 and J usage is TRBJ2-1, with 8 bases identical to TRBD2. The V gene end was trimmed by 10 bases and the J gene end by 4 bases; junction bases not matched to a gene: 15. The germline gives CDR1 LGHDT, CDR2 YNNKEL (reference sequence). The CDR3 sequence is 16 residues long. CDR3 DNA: TGTGCCACCTACAGAACGGAACTAGCGGAGTACAATGAGCAGTTCTTC. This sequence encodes CATYRTELAEYNEQFF.

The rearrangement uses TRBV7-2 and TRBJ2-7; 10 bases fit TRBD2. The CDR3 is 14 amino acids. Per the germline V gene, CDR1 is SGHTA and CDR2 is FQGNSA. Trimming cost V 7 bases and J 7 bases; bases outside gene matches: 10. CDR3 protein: CASTSGLASNEQYF. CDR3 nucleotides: TGTGCCAGCACCTCGGGACTAGCGTCTAATGAGCAGTACTTC.

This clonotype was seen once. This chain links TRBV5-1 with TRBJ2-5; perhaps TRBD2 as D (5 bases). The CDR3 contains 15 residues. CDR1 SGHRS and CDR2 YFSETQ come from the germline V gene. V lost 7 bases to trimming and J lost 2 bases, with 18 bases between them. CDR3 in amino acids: CASHHGGSPQETQYF. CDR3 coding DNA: TGCGCCAGCCACCATGGAGGCAGTCCTCAAGAGACCCAGTACTTC.

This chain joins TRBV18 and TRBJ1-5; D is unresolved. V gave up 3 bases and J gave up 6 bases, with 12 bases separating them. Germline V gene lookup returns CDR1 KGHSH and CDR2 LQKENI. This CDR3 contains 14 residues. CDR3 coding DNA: TGTGCCAGCTCACCCCAGGAGATCGGTCAGCCCCAGCATTTT. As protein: CASSPQEIGQPQHF.

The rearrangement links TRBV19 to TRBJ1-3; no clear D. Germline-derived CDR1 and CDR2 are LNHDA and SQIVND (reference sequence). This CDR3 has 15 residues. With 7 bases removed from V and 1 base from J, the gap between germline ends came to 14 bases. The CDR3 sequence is CASTKRKESGNTIYF. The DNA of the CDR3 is TGTGCCAGTACCAAACGGAAGGAGTCTGGAAACACCATATATTTT.

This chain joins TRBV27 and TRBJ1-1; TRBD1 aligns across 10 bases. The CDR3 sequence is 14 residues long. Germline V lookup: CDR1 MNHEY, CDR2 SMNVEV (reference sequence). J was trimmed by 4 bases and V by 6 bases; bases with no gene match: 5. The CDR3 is CASRRDRGATEAFF. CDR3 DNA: TGTGCCAGCAGGCGGGACAGGGGAGCCACTGAAGCTTTCTTT.

As DNA, the CDR3 is TGTGCCAGCAGCTTACTGGCAGGGGGCGGTTTTGGCGAAAAACTGTTTTTT. Amino acid sequence: CASSLLAGGGFGEKLFF. The gene calls are TRBV7-9 and TRBJ1-4, with 8 nucleotides matching TRBD1. V shed 2 bases and J 8 bases; nucleotides not matched to a gene: 13. The CDR3 contains 17 residues. Germline V gene data show CDR1 as SEHNR and CDR2 as FQNEAQ (reference sequence).

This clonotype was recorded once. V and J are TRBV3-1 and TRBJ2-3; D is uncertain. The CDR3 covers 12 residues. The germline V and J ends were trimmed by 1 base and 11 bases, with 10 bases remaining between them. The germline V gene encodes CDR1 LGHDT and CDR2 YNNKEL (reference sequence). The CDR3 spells CASSQVEQMQYF. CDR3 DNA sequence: TGTGCCAGCAGCCAAGTCGAACAGATGCAGTATTTT.

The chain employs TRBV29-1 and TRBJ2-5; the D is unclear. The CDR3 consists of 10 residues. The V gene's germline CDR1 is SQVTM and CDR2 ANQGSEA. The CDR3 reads CSFRQETQYF. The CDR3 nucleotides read TGCAGTTTTAGACAAGAGACCCAGTACTTC.

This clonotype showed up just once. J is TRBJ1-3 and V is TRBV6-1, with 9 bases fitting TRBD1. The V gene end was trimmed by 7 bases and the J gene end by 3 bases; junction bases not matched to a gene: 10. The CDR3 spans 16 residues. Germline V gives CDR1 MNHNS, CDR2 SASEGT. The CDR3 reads CASNSLQGAFGNTIYF. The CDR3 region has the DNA TGTGCCAGCAACTCTCTACAGGGGGCGTTTGGAAACACCATATATTTT.

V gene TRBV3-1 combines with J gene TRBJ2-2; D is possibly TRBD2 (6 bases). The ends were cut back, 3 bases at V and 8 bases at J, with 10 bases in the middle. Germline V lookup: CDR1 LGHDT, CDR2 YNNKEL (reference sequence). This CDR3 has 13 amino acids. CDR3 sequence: CASSHPAGGELFF. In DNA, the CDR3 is TGTGCCAGCAGCCACCCTGCGGGAGGGGAGCTGTTTTTT.